Each of the 14 T cell receptor beta chains below was sequenced from the same sample in a study of beta chain features in type 1 diabetes. Expressed TCRB transcripts were sequenced, since all the RNA that had been isolated was reverse transcribed. Clones were read by immunoSEQ multiplex PCR, and TCRdb kept only the in-frame ones, dropping some. The table shows roughly 400,000 clones, with approximately 15% occurring only once. The sequenced sample consisted of naive CD4+ T cells from blood. The receptor set was obtained from a woman between 18 and 29 years old in good health.

V and J are TRBV4-1 and TRBJ2-2; D might be TRBD1 (5 bases). The germline CDR1 and CDR2 sequences are MGHRA and YSYEKL. The CDR3 length is 17 residues. Trimming took off 1 base at V and 7 bases at J, with 19 bases between the two ends. CDR3 sequence: CASSQVVSGKIGGELFF. In nucleotides, the CDR3 is TGCGCCAGCAGCCAAGTCGTCTCAGGGAAGATCGGCGGGGAGCTGTTTTTT.

This sequence joins TRBV27 and TRBJ2-7; TRBD2 agrees at 8 bases. The trim removed 3 bases at V and 6 bases at J, leaving 7 bases unmatched. CDR1 is MNHEY, CDR2 SMNVEV, per germline (reference sequence). This CDR3 has 14 amino acids. In DNA, the CDR3 is TGTGCCAGCAGTTTCGTGGGAACTAGCGGCGAGCAGTACTTC. Translating it yields CASSFVGTSGEQYF.

The CDR3 bases are TGTGCCAGCAGCGGCCACAGGGAATCAGAGACCCAGTACTTC. Protein: CASSGHRESETQYF. The rearrangement joins TRBV9 to TRBJ2-5, with TRBD1 as a possible D gene (6 bases). Germline values: CDR1 SGDLS, CDR2 YYNGEE. Trimming shortened V by 3 bases and J by 4 bases, and 13 bases separated the two germline ends. The CDR3 totals 14 residues.

The CDR3 DNA follows: TGTGCCAGCAGCCGCTTGATTTCTGAGTACAATGAGCAGTTCTTC. It encodes CASSRLISEYNEQFF. The gene calls are TRBV14 and TRBJ2-1; no reliable D call. The CDR3 length is 15 residues. V lost 4 bases to trimming and J lost 4 bases, with 14 bases between them. Germline loops: CDR1 SGHDN, CDR2 FVKESK.

This clone was observed a handful of times. This specimen includes other DNA sequences encoding the same CDR3. V and J are TRBV18 and TRBJ1-1, with a tentative D call TRBD1 (5 bases). Germline V gives CDR1 KGHSH, CDR2 LQKENI. The CDR3 contains 13 residues. Trimming took 3 bases from V and 1 from J, leaving 6 bases between them. This CDR3 is CASSPGQNTEAFF. CDR3 DNA: TGTGCCAGCTCACCCGGACAGAACACTGAAGCTTTCTTT.

This clone has only a few counts. V and J are TRBV27 and TRBJ2-3; weak D call: TRBD2 (6 bases). From germline, CDR1 is MNHEY and CDR2 SMNVEV (reference sequence). Trimming stripped 2 bases from V and 4 bases from J, with 10 bases between. CDR3 size: 14 residues. The CDR3 reads CASSLGRPPDTQYF. As DNA, the CDR3 is TGTGCCAGCAGTTTAGGGAGGCCTCCAGATACGCAGTATTTT.

This clone was detected only a few times. The chain joins TRBV7-2 to TRBJ2-1; perhaps TRBD2 as D (6 bases). CDR1 and CDR2 (germline): SGHTA, FQGNSA. This CDR3 is 16 amino acids long. V lost 1 base and J 0 bases, leaving 10 bases between the germline ends. CDR3 sequence: CASSLGGGGSYNEQFF. The CDR3 DNA reads as TGTGCCAGCAGCTTAGGGGGAGGCGGCTCCTACAATGAGCAGTTCTTC.

V and J are TRBV11-1 and TRBJ1-1, with D possibly matching TRBD1 (5 bases). The CDR3 extends over 13 amino acids. The germline V gene encodes CDR1 SGHAT and CDR2 FQDESV (reference sequence). Trimming pared 5 bases from V and 2 bases from J, leaving 9 bases between. CDR3 loop: CASSHGQNTEAFF. The CDR3 coding sequence is TGTGCCAGCAGCCATGGACAAAACACTGAAGCTTTCTTT. Full variable domain (missing parts from reference TRBV11-1 and TRBJ1-1): EAEVAQSPRYKITEKSQAVAFWCDPISGHATLYWYRQILGQGPELLVQFQDESVVDDSQLPKDRFSAERLKGVDSTLKIQPAELGDSAMYLCASSHGQNTEAFFGQGTRLTVV.

The V call is TRBV5-4, the J call TRBJ2-5; 11 bases fit TRBD2. This CDR3 region has 17 residues. The ends lost 1 base at V and 4 bases at J; junction bases unmatched: 9. Germline CDR1 SGHNT, CDR2 YYREEE (reference sequence). The CDR3 DNA follows: TGTGCCAGCAGCTTGCTATTGACTAGCGGGATTGGAGAGACCCAGTACTTC. It is translated as CASSLLLTSGIGETQYF.

The table lists this clone with a few counts. The genes are TRBV5-1 and TRBJ2-7, with TRBD2 identical over 7 bases. Trimming took 3 bases from V and 4 from J; bases not matched to a gene: 7. Germline V gives CDR1 SGHRS, CDR2 YFSETQ. The CDR3 runs 14 residues. In DNA form, the CDR3 reads TGCGCCAGCAGCTCCCCGGGACTACAATACGAGCAGTACTTC. Translation gives CASSSPGLQYEQYF. Combining the CDR3 with reference TRBV5-1 and TRBJ2-7 gives the whole variable domain KAGVTQTPRYLIKTRGQQVTLSCSPISGHRSVSWYQQTPGQGLQFLFEYFSETQRNKGNFPGRFSGRQFSNSRSEMNVSTLELGDSALYLCASSSPGLQYEQYFGPGTRLTVT.

This clone occurred a few times. The CDR3 spells CASRAGTSGRAVQFF. DNA for the CDR3: TGTGCCAGCAGGGCGGGGACTAGCGGGAGGGCCGTGCAGTTCTTC. The chain is built from TRBV28 and TRBJ2-1; TRBD2 aligns across 16 bases. The J segment lost 12 bases and the V segment lost 6 bases, leaving 8 bases of the junction unmatched. The CDR3 runs to 15 residues. Germline values: CDR1 MDHEN, CDR2 SYDVKM.

This clone was observed a handful of times. The chain joins TRBV4-2 to TRBJ2-1; D is possibly TRBD2 (6 bases). Germline V lookup: CDR1 LGHNA, CDR2 YNFKEQ. V gave up 4 bases and J gave up 7 bases, with 14 bases separating them. The CDR3 contains 14 residues. The CDR3 nucleotides are TGTGCCAGCAGCCGGGCGGGATCAGGTAATGAGCAGTTCTTC. This gives the protein CASSRAGSGNEQFF.

The V and J genes are TRBV2 and TRBJ2-1; possibly TRBD2 for D (5 bases). Germline CDR1 and CDR2: SNHLY and FYNNEI. V dropped 10 bases and J dropped 0 bases, with 13 bases sitting between them. The CDR3 sequence is 14 residues long. The CDR3 reads CATPGAGSYNEQFF. Here the CDR3 DNA reads TGTGCCACCCCGGGTGCGGGCTCCTACAATGAGCAGTTCTTC. Using reference TRBV2 and TRBJ2-1 for the parts outside the CDR3, the full variable domain is EPEVTQTPSHQVTQMGQEVILRCVPISNHLYFYWYRQILGQKVEFLVSFYNNEISEKSEIFDDQFSVERPDGSNFTLKIRSTKLEDSAMYFCATPGAGSYNEQFFGPGTRLTVL.

This chain links TRBV7-9 with TRBJ1-1; 9 bases align to TRBD1. CDR3 size: 12 residues. Germline CDR1 SEHNR, CDR2 FQNEAQ (reference sequence). Trimming removed 6 bases from V and 8 bases from J; junction bases left unmatched: 4. CDR3 sequence (DNA): TGTGCCAGCAGTCGGGACAGGGAGGAAGCTTTCTTT. This codes for CASSRDREEAFF.